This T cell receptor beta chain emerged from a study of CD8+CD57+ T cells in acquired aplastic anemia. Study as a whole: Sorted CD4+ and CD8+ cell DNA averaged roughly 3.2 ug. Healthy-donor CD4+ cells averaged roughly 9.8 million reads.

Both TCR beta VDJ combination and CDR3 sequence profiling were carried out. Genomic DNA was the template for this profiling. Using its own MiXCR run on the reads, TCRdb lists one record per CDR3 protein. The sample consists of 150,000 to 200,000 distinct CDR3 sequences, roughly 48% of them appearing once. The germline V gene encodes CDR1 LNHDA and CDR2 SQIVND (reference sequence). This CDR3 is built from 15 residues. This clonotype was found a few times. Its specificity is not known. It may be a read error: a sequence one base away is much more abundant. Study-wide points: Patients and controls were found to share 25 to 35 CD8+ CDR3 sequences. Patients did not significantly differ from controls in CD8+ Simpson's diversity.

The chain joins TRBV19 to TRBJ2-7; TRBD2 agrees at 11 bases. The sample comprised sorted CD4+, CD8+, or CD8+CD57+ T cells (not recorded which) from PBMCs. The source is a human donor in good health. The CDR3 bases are TGTGCCAGTAGTAACATAGCGGGGGGGATAGGCGAGCAGCACTTC. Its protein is CASSNIAGGIGEQHF.